The clone carrying this T cell receptor beta chain was counted ten times or more. Noted time point: newly diagnosed GD, antithyroid drugs for less than 3 months. Following extraction of RNA from PBMCs, that RNA was used to make the TCR library. Relying on iRepertoire HTBI primers and Arm-PCR of CDR3 regions, the team built TCR beta libraries. Each CDR3 protein is one row after TCRdb ran MiXCR on the multiplex PCR reads. The table includes 350,000 to 450,000 distinct CDR3 sequences, roughly a sixth detected once. This sample is part of a study of regulatory T cells in long-lasting Graves disease. V lost 4 bases and J lost 6, with 15 bases in between. Germline assignment: CDR1 SGHVS and CDR2 FQNEAQ. This CDR3 is built from 14 residues. This sample was shared with a second study, whose subject was T cells in Graves' hyperthyroidism and ophthalmopathy.

The sample here was peripheral blood mononuclear cells (PBMCs), taken at new diagnosis, from a patient treated with antithyroid drugs. The sequence was obtained from a man in his forties with Graves disease. The rearrangement uses TRBV7-8 and TRBJ1-2; a weak D match, TRBD1 (5 bases). CDR3 DNA sequence: TGTGCCAGCAGCTCGCCAGAGGCGGGGCATGGCTACACCTTC. As protein: CASSSPEAGHGYTF. The full variable domain, with the rest looked up from reference TRBV7-8 and TRBJ1-2, is GAGVSQSPRYKVAKRGQDVALRCDPISGHVSLFWYQQALGQGPEFLTYFQNEAQLDKSGLPSDRFFAERPEGSVSTLKIQRTQQEDSAVYLCASSSPEAGHGYTFGSGTRLTVV.